Following are 11 T cell receptor beta chains from one sample sequenced in a study of persistence of HIV-infected CD4 T cells. These TCRs' antigens remain unknown. The immunoSEQ assay was version 4, run in survey mode. Profiling relied on immunoSEQ multiplex PCR, and the TCRdb table lists in-frame clones only, not all of them. The sample shows fewer than 7,000 clones, 55% to 70% of them seen only once. Cells were stimulated with CMV-infected fibroblast lysates at 8 to 10 ug/mL. Sorting of responding CD4+ T cells relied on upregulated CD40 ligand together with CD69. The sequences come from CD4+ T cells sorted from PBMCs after approximately 20-hour stimulation, collected from a patient who received antiretroviral therapy. These receptors were collected from an adult man with HIV who was CMV-seropositive.

The chain employs TRBV5-1 and TRBJ2-5; TRBD2 matches at 7 bases. After removal of 4 bases from V and 5 bases from J, the junction contained 11 bases not matched to a gene. Germline V gene sequence: CDR1 SGHRS, CDR2 YFSETQ. The CDR3 is 15 residues long. This CDR3 reads CASSELGLAAETQYF. The CDR3 region has the DNA TGCGCCAGCAGCGAGCTTGGCCTAGCGGCGGAGACCCAGTACTTC.

The rearrangement joins TRBV4-3 to TRBJ2-3; D might be TRBD2 (5 bases). The CDR3 sequence is 15 residues long. Germline values: CDR1 LGHNA, CDR2 YSLEER. The ends were cut back, 3 bases at V and 6 bases at J, with 16 bases in the middle. The DNA for the CDR3 is TGCGCCAGCAGCCATCGGACTGTCCTTGTGGATACGCAGTATTTT. It translates to CASSHRTVLVDTQYF.

This chain links TRBV19 with TRBJ1-2; no clear D. V lost 8 bases, J lost 2 bases, and 21 bases lay in between. There are 16 residues in the CDR3. Germline V gene data show CDR1 as LNHDA and CDR2 as SQIVND (reference sequence). The CDR3 loop is CASFGLRPLQNYGYTF. The CDR3 coding sequence is TGTGCCAGTTTCGGGCTACGACCGTTACAGAACTATGGCTACACCTTC.

The chain has TRBV29-1 and TRBJ2-7; either TRBD1 or TRBD2 may fit D (6 bases each). The germline gives CDR1 SQVTM, CDR2 ANQGSEA. Trimming left V 7 bases short and J 3 bases short, with 10 bases between. This CDR3 comprises 11 residues. CDR3 DNA: TGCAGCGGAGGAGGGGGCTACGAGCAGTACTTC. Protein: CSGGGGYEQYF.

By its share, this clone is medium-sized. The chain uses TRBV29-1 and TRBJ1-3, with no clear D. Germline CDR1 SQVTM, CDR2 ANQGSEA. This CDR3 has 13 residues. V lost 4 bases, J lost 2 bases, and 9 bases lay in between. The CDR3 nucleotides are TGCAGCGTTGCGGGGATCGCTGGAAACACCATATATTTT. Translation gives CSVAGIAGNTIYF.

The chain is built from TRBV18 and TRBJ2-3; D remains unclear. Trimming pared 4 bases from V and 0 bases from J, leaving 11 bases between. The CDR3 contains 15 residues. Germline V CDR1 and CDR2: KGHSH, LQKENI. CDR3 sequence: CASSLTRLSTDTQYF. Here the CDR3 DNA reads TGTGCCAGCTCACTCACCAGGTTAAGCACAGATACGCAGTATTTT.

This clone appeared once. This sequence joins TRBV9 and TRBJ1-4, with 7 bases lining up with TRBD1. CDR1 is SGDLS, CDR2 YYNGEE, per germline. Trimming cost V 4 bases and J 5 bases; bases outside gene matches: 8. The CDR3 contains 15 residues. CDR3 sequence reads: CASSPRGGVNEKLFF. DNA for the CDR3: TGTGCCAGCAGCCCCCGAGGGGGCGTAAATGAAAAACTGTTTTTT.

CDR3 loop: CASRTGVRNQPQHF. Written as DNA, the CDR3 is TGTGCCAGTAGAACAGGGGTTAGGAATCAGCCCCAGCATTTT. The chain couples TRBV28 to TRBJ1-5; 7 positions match TRBD1. The V and J ends lost 9 bases and 4 bases, in that order; junction bases with no gene match: 9. Germline values: CDR1 MDHEN, CDR2 SYDVKM. The CDR3 has 14 amino acids.

The rearrangement links TRBV18 to TRBJ1-2; 10 bases map to TRBD1. The germline V gene encodes CDR1 KGHSH and CDR2 LQKENI. Trimming removed 6 bases from V and 6 bases from J; junction bases left unmatched: 10. The CDR3 length is 15 residues. This chain's CDR3 is CASSPNRDRGDGYTF. In DNA form, the CDR3 reads TGTGCCAGCTCTCCTAACCGGGACAGGGGAGATGGCTACACCTTC.

V is TRBV3-1 (or the pseudogene TRBV3-2) and J is TRBJ1-5, with a weak D call TRBD1 (5 bases). This CDR3 is 15 amino acids long. Trimming left V 1 base short and J 0 bases short, with 7 bases between. The germline gives CDR1 LGHDT, CDR2 YNNKEL (reference sequence). CDR3 sequence: CASSQGGFSNQPQHF. The CDR3 bases are TGTGCCAGCAGCCAAGGGGGGTTTAGCAATCAGCCCCAGCATTTT.

This chain links TRBV5-6 with TRBJ1-2; weak D call: TRBD1 (5 bases). Germline values: CDR1 SGHDT, CDR2 YYEEEE. This CDR3 region has 14 residues. V dropped 0 bases and J dropped 8 bases, with 14 bases sitting between them. The CDR3 region has the DNA TGTGCCAGCAGCTTGGCTGGGGCAATCATGGGCTACACCTTC. Translated: CASSLAGAIMGYTF.